The TCR beta chain described here comes from a study of blood T cell repertoires in COVID-19 (TCRdb year 2020). About the study as a whole: Collaborator samples came from the United States, Italy and Spain and covered acute and convalescent phases of COVID-19. The material from the prospective study consisted of cDNA or gDNA derived from T cells, B-cell-depleted T cells, or PBMCs. Deeply sampled blood TCRbeta repertoires from subjects exposed to, actively infected with, or recovered from COVID-19 were included in the dataset. A freely available public database, intended as a resource for researchers studying the immune response to SARS-CoV-2, is where the repertoires were released. The samples were drawn from two sources: the first 160 participants of the ongoing ImmuneRACE study, and 1,254 subjects contributed by 6 global collaborators. Nearly every sample came with metadata listing a de-identified subject ID, COVID-19 status, age in years and sex. Where available, HLA class I and class II types were taken from metadata supplied by the sample provider and were not determined by assay-based typing.

Findings and caveats that apply to the study as a whole: How much clinical and demographic metadata was included differed by source and by participant, and the metadata was provided uncurated.

V lost 6 bases and J lost 2 bases, and the count of bases not matched to a germline gene is 3. The CDR3 sequence holds 13 residues, the cysteine and phenylalanine included. Just the 39-base CDR3 DNA is kept, in frame starting at base 1. For CDR1 and CDR2, the germline V gene lists KGHSH and LQKENI. As regards this clone: Its antigen is not yet known. No base quality information exists; no much larger clone differs at one position. This sample includes further DNA sequences coding for the same CDR3.

TCRbeta CDR3 regions were amplified from genomic DNA using the immunoSEQ Assay, a bias-controlled multiplex PCR. The authors processed their data as follows. Nucleated cell counts per sample were estimated from amplification of reference gene primers within the assay. To quantify the absolute abundance of each unique TCRbeta CDR3 rearrangement, sequence reads were collapsed and filtered. Productive Simpson clonality was computed per sample as the square root of Simpson's diversity index over productive rearrangements. Held by TCRdb, this immuneACCESS table contains in-frame sequences only and omits some clones. Under half of the omission traces to an unresolved V gene where checked; the cause of the rest is unknown. The V and J calls and clone size are taken from that table; D and trimming were inferred from the DNA. The sample table shows almost 500,000 clones, and about 85% are seen once. The top ten hold 6.5% to 9.5% of the sample.

Participants in the prospective study were aged about 18 to 90 years, lived in under 30 United States geographic areas, and enrolled through a virtual design. To assign participants to cohorts, the prospective study relied on clinical history that participants themselves reported in a screening survey and a study questionnaire. Recovered participants in ImmuneRACE Cohort 3 were defined by two consecutive negative NP/OP PCR tests, clearance by a healthcare professional, or resolution of symptoms. Mobile phlebotomists in the prospective study collected whole blood, serum and a nasopharyngeal or oropharyngeal swab from every participant. Prospective study participants could optionally give additional blood draws and questionnaires over an approximately two-month period. Blood samples from the prospective study were shipped frozen or at room temperature prior to DNA extraction.

What was sequenced was PBMCs or T cells enriched from blood (not recorded which). Recombination joined TRBV18 with TRBJ2-5, and TRBD1 aligns with 7 junction nucleotides. The source is an older woman who had recovered from COVID-19. The sequenced DNA is TGTGCCAGCTCTCCGGGACAGCAAGAGACCCAGTACTTC. Its product reads: CASSPGQQETQYF.